This TCR beta chain was found in a study of blood T cell repertoires in COVID-19. The germline gives CDR1 SGHRS, CDR2 YFSETQ. This CDR3 is built from 15 residues. The V end lost 4 bases, the J end lost 5 bases, and 18 bases lay between the germline ends. Sequenced by immunoSEQ multiplex PCR; TCRdb stores in-frame clones only, minus some. The sample yields fewer than 350,000 clones, approximately 86% seen once. This chain uses TRBV5-1 with TRBJ1-1; a weak D match, TRBD1 (5 bases). The receptor was derived from a man aged 18 to 29 with active or convalescent COVID-19. Sample: peripheral blood. The CDR3 nucleotides are TGCGCCAGCAGCGGCAACATCGCGTCAGGGACTGAAGCTTTCTTT. This sequence encodes CASSGNIASGTEAFF.